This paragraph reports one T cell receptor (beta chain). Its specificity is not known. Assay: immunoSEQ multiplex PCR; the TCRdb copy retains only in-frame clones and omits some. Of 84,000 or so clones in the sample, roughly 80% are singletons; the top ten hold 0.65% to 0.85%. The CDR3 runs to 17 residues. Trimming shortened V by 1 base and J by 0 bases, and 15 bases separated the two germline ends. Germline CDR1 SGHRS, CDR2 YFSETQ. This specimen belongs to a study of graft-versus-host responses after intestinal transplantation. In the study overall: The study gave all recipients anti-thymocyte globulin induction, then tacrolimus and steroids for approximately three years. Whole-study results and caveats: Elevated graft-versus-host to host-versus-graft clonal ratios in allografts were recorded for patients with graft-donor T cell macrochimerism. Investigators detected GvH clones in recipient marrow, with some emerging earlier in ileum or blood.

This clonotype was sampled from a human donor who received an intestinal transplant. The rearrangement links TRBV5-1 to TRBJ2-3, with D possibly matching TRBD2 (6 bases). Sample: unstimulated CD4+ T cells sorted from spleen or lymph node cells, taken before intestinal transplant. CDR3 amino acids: CASSLMPGAESTDTQYF. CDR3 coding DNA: TGCGCCAGCAGCTTGATGCCGGGAGCTGAGAGCACAGATACGCAGTATTTT.